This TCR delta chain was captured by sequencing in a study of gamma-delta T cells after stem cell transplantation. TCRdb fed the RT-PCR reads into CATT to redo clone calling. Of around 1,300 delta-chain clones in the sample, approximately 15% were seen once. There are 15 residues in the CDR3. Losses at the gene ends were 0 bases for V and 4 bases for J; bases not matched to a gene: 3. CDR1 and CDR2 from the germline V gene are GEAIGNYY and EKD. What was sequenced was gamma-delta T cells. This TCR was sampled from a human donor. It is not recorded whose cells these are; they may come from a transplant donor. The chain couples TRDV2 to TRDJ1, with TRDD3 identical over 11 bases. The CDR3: CACDTGGGYGDKLIF. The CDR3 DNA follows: TGTGCCTGTGACACCGGTGGGGGATACGGCGATAAACTCATCTTT.